The T cell receptor beta chain described here comes from a study of early T cells in non-severe SARS-CoV-2 infection. Overall study context: Bulk RNA from unsorted whole blood was sequenced; chains were unpaired.

V lost 2 bases, J lost 4 bases, and 12 bases lay in between. This CDR3 comprises 14 residues. CDR1 and CDR2 from the germline V gene are MNHEY and SVGAGI. This clonotype was observed at least ten times. Its antigen is unknown. Overall study findings and caveats: VDJdb matching, biased toward anti-spike CD8 responses, missed private and CD4 specificities.

Individual cDNA molecules carried attached unique molecular identifiers. TCRdb processed the 5' RACE reads anew with MiXCR; each CDR3 protein has one entry. The sample has roughly 35,000 distinct CDR3 sequences, roughly 9.2% seen once. The TCR comes from an adult who was a healthcare worker with PCR-confirmed SARS-CoV-2 infection or an uninfected control (not recorded which). Sequencing was done on a sample of whole blood. The rearrangement uses TRBV6-5 and TRBJ2-7; perhaps D is TRBD1 or TRBD2 (5 bases each). The CDR3: CASSYGQGAYEQYF. CDR3 nucleotides: TGTGCCAGCAGTTACGGGCAGGGAGCGTACGAGCAGTACTTC.